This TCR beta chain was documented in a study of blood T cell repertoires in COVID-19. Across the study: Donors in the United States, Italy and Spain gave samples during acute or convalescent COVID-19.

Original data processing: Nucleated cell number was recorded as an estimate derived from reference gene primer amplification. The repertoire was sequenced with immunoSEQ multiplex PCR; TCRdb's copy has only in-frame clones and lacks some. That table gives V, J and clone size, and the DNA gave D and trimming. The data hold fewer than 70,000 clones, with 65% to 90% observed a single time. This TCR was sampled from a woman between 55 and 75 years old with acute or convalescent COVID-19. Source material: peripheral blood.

CDR3 in DNA: TGTGCCATCGGACAGGCGCCAGGGGCTGAAGCTTTCTTT. This encodes CAIGQAPGAEAFF. The V call is TRBV10-3, the J call TRBJ1-1; 7 bases fit TRBD1. The V gene's germline CDR1 is ENHRY and CDR2 SYGVKD. The V and J ends lost 8 bases and 6 bases, in that order; junction bases with no gene match: 9. This CDR3 has 13 amino acids.